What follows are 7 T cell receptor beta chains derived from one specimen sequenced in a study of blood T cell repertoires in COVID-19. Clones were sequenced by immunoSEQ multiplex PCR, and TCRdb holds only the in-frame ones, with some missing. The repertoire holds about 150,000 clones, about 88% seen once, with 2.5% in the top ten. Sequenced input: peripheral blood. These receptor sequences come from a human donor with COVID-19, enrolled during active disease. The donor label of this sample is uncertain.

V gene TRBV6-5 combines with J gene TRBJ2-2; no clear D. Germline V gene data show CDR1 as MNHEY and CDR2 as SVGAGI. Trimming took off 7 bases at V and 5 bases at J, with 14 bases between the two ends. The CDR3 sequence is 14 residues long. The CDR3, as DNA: TGTGCCAGCACCTATTTCGGGTTAACCGGGGAGCTGTTTTTT. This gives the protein CASTYFGLTGELFF.

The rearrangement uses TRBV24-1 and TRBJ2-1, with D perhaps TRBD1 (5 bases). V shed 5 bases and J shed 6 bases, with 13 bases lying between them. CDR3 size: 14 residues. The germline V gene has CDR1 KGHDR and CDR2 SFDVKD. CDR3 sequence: CATSAWGSVNEQFF. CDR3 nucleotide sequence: TGTGCCACCAGTGCCTGGGGCTCGGTCAATGAGCAGTTCTTC.

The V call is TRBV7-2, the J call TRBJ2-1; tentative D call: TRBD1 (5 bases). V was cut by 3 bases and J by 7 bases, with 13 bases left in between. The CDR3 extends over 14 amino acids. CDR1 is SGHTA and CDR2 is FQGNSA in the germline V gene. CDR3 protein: CASSLFQGENEQFF. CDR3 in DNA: TGTGCCAGCAGCTTGTTCCAAGGGGAAAATGAGCAGTTCTTC.

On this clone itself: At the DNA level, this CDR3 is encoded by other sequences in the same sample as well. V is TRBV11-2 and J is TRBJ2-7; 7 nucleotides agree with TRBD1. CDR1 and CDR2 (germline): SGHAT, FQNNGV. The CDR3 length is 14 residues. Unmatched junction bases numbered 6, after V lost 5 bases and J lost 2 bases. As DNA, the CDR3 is TGTGCCAGCAGCCGTGGGACAGACACCTACGAGCAGTACTTC. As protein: CASSRGTDTYEQYF.

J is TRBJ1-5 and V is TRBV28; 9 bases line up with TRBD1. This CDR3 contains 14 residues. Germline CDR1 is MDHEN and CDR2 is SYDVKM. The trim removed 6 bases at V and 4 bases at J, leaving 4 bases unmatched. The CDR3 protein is CASSSGQGNQPQHF. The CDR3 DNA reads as TGTGCCAGCAGCTCCGGACAGGGGAATCAGCCCCAGCATTTT.

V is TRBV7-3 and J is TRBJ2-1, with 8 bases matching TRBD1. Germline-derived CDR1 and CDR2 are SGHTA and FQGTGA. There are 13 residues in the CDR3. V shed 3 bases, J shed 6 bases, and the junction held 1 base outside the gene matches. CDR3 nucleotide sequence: TGTGCCAGCAGCTTGGGACAGGTCAATGAGCAGTTCTTC. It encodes CASSLGQVNEQFF.

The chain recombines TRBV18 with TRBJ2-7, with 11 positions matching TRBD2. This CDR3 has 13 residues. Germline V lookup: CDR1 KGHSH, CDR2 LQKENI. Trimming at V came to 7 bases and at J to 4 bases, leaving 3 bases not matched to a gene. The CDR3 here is CASLASGGYEQYF. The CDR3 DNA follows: TGTGCCAGCTTAGCTAGCGGGGGGTACGAGCAGTACTTC.